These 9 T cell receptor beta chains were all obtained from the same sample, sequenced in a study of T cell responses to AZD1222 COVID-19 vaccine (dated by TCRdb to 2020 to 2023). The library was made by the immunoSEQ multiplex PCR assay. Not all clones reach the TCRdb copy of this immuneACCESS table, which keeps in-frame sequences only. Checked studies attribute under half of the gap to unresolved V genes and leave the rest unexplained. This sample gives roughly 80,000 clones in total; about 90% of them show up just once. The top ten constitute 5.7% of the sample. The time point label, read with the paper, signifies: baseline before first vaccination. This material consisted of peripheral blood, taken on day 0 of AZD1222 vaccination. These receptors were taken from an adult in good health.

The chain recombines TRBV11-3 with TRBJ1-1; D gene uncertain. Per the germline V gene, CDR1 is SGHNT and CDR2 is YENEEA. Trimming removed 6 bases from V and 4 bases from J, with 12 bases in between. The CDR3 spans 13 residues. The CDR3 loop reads CASSHGSRTEAFF. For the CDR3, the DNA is TGTGCCAGCAGTCACGGGTCTCGCACTGAAGCTTTCTTT.

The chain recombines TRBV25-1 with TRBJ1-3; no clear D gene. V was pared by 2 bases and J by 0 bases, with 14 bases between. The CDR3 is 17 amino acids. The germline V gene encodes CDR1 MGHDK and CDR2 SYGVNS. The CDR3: CASSEVGRGISGNTIYF. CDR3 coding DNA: TGTGCCAGCAGTGAAGTGGGTAGAGGTATCTCTGGAAACACCATATATTTT.

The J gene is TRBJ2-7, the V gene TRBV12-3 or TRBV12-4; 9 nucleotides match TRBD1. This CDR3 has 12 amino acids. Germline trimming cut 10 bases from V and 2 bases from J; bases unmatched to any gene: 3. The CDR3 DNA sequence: TGTGCCACAGGGACAGGGCCCTACGAGCAGTACTTC. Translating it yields CATGTGPYEQYF.

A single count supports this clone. DNA of the CDR3: TGTGCCAGCAGTTCCAGAGATCATAGCAATCAGCCCCAGCATTTT. Translating gives CASSSRDHSNQPQHF. The gene calls are TRBV6-5 and TRBJ1-5; D unresolved. The CDR3 totals 15 residues. The V end was cut by 4 bases, the J end by 0 bases, with 10 bases between. CDR1 MNHEY and CDR2 SVGAGI come from the germline V gene.

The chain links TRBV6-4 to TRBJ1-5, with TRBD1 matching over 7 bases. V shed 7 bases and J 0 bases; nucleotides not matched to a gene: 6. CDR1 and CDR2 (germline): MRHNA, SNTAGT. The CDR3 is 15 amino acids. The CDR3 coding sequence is TGTGCCAGCAAAGGGACAGCGTATAGCAATCAGCCCCAGCATTTT. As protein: CASKGTAYSNQPQHF.

As DNA, the CDR3 is TGTGCCAGCAGCGATCTCGGTCGGGACTATGGCTACACCTTC. Translated: CASSDLGRDYGYTF. The rearrangement links TRBV7-8 to TRBJ1-2; D unclear. The V and J ends lost 5 bases and 3 bases respectively, with 13 bases between them. The CDR3 contains 14 residues. Germline CDR1 is SGHVS and CDR2 is FQNEAQ.

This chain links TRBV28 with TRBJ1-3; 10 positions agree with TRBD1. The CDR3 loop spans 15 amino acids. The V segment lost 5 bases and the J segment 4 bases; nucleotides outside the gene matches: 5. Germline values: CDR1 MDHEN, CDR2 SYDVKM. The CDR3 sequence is CASSGDRGQGNTIYF. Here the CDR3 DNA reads TGTGCCAGCAGTGGAGACAGGGGGCAAGGAAACACCATATATTTT.

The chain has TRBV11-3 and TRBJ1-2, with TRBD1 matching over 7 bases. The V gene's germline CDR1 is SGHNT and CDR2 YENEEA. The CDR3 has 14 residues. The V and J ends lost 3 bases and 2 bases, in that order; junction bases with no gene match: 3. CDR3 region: CASSLGQTNYGYTF. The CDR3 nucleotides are TGTGCCAGCAGCTTGGGACAGACAAACTATGGCTACACCTTC.

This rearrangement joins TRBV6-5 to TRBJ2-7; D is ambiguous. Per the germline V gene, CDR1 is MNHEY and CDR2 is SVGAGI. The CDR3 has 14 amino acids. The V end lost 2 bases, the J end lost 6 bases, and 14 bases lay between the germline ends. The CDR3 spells CASSYGGAYIEQYF. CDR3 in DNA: TGTGCCAGCAGTTACGGTGGAGCCTATATCGAGCAGTACTTC.